The 29 T cell receptor beta chains below all came from one sample that was sequenced in a study of tumor and adjacent non-tumor tissue in lung cancer. A modified ARM-PCR protocol with three rounds of nested PCR amplified TCRbeta. TCRdb reprocessed the multiplex PCR reads with MiXCR, giving one entry per CDR3 protein. Of about 44,000 distinct CDR3 sequences listed, around 67% are singletons. This sample's RNA came from whole unsorted tissue. Distant lung tissue was collected more than 3 cm away from the tumor edge. The sample was distant non-tumor lung tissue. Source of these receptors: a woman aged 40 to 50 with non-small cell lung cancer.

This clonotype was counted a single time. A junction end diverges from the germline sequence, so it may reflect a read error. This chain connects TRBV6-7 to TRBJ2-7, with D unclear. TRBV6-7 is classed as an ORF, of uncertain function. The CDR3 runs 13 residues. CDR3 nucleotides: TGTGCCAGCAGTGCCTACCTTCGCTACGAGCAGTATTTC. It specifies CASSAYLRYEQYF.

Comments on this clonotype: One junction end does not reproduce the germline sequence, and a read error may be involved. This chain connects TRBV11-2 to TRBJ2-6, with unresolved D. The CDR3 sequence is 16 residues long. CDR1 is SGHAT, CDR2 FQNNGV, per germline. In nucleotides, the CDR3 is TGTGCCAGCAGCAGGTCAGACCTCTCTGAGGCCAACGCCCTGACTTTC. Its protein is CASSRSDLSEANALTF.

The chain carries TRBV30 and TRBJ2-1, with a tentative D call TRBD2 (6 bases). V lost 1 base to trimming and J lost 6 bases, with 19 bases between them. CDR1 GTSNPN and CDR2 SVGIG come from the germline V gene (reference sequence). The CDR3 runs 16 residues. The CDR3 here is CAWSARGLGPGNEQFF. As DNA, the CDR3 is TGTGCCTGGAGTGCCCGGGGACTCGGGCCCGGCAATGAGCAGTTCTTC.

This clonotype came up many times. This rearrangement joins TRBV10-2 to TRBJ2-7; D remains ambiguous. Trimming left V 6 bases short and J 3 bases short, with 6 bases between. Germline V gene lookup returns CDR1 WSHSY and CDR2 SAAADI. The CDR3 runs 11 residues. CDR3 residues: CASRHSYEQYF. In nucleotides, the CDR3 is TGCGCCAGCAGGCACAGCTACGAGCAGTACTTC.

As concerns this clonotype: It is likely a read error, because the conserved phenylalanine at the end of the CDR3 is missing. The DNA is omitted, as the CDR3 cannot be located on it reliably, and the CDR3 follows TCRdb's listing. The CDR3 here is CANSQDRDGAETHYS. This chain connects TRBV4-1 to TRBJ2-5; the DNA was not compared with TRBD1, the D call given in the table. 15 amino acids form the CDR3, both terminal residues included. Germline CDR1 and CDR2: MGHRA and YSYEKL.

The chain carries TRBV11-3 and TRBJ2-7; the match to TRBD1 covers 7 bases. The trim removed 3 bases at V and 2 bases at J, leaving 7 bases unmatched. The CDR3 is 15 residues long. In germline, CDR1 is SGHNT, CDR2 YENEEA. CDR3 sequence: CASSLRTGHAYEQYF. CDR3 DNA sequence: TGTGCCAGCAGCTTGAGGACAGGTCACGCCTACGAGCAGTACTTC. Combining the CDR3 with reference TRBV11-3 and TRBJ2-7 gives the whole variable domain EAGVVQSPRYKIIEKKQPVAFWCNPISGHNTLYWYLQNLGQGPELLIRYENEEAVDDSQLPKDRFSAERLKGVDSTLKIQPAELGDSAVYLCASSLRTGHAYEQYFGPGTRLTVT.

This clonotype was detected many times. V and J are TRBV5-8 and TRBJ1-1, with no clear D. Looked up from germline, CDR1 is SGHTS and CDR2 is YDEGEE. The CDR3 loop spans 15 amino acids. V lost 0 bases and J lost 1, with 10 bases in between. In DNA form, the CDR3 reads TGTGCCAGCAGCTTGGTGGGCAGCCCGAACACTGAAGCTTTCTTT. It yields the protein CASSLVGSPNTEAFF.

This clonotype was seen repeatedly, ten times or more. V and J are TRBV5-6 and TRBJ1-1; D is perhaps TRBD1 (5 bases). Germline V gene sequence: CDR1 SGHDT, CDR2 YYEEEE. The length of the CDR3 is 14 residues. Trimming pared 2 bases from V and 6 bases from J, leaving 14 bases between. The CDR3: CASSLGQGSAEAFF. The CDR3 coding sequence is TGTGCCAGCAGCTTAGGCCAGGGAAGCGCTGAAGCTTTCTTT.

This clonotype was found a few times. The chain uses TRBV9 and TRBJ1-5; no clear D gene. The CDR3 loop spans 15 amino acids. CDR1 is SGDLS, CDR2 YYNGEE, per germline. The germline V and J ends were trimmed by 3 bases and 4 bases, with 14 bases remaining between them. CDR3 region: CASSASSGKNQPQHF. CDR3 nucleotides: TGTGCCAGCAGCGCTTCATCCGGCAAAAATCAGCCCCAGCATTTT.

As for this clonotype: One end of the junction fails to match germline, which may point to a read error. The rearrangement uses TRBV6-1 and TRBJ1-1; unclear D gene. CDR1 MNHNS and CDR2 SASEGT come from the germline V gene. This CDR3 is 12 amino acids long. The DNA for the CDR3 is TGTCCCAGCAGTCGACTTCCCGGCGGAGCTTTCTTT. The encoded protein is CPSSRLPGGAFF.

This clonotype was detected a few times. A read error may account for a junction end that differs from germline. CDR3 protein: CASILLGRETQYF. The CDR3 region has the DNA TGTGCCAGCATTTTACTAGGCCGAGAGACCCAATACTTC. The gene calls are TRBV6-6 and TRBJ2-5, with a tentative D call TRBD2 (5 bases). Germline CDR1 and CDR2: MNHNY and SVGAGI (reference sequence). This CDR3 comprises 13 residues.

This clonotype was recorded only once. A clone one base away is much larger, so this may be a read error. J is TRBJ2-1 and V is TRBV2, with D possibly TRBD2 on 6 matching bases. Germline-derived CDR1 and CDR2 are SNHLY and FYNNEI. The CDR3 is 12 residues long. The CDR3 region is CASSRDFSEEFF. CDR3 coding DNA: TGTGCCAGCAGTCGGGACTTCTCTGAGGAGTTCTTC.

As to this clonotype: Likely a read error: the CDR3 ends without its conserved phenylalanine or tryptophan. This chain uses TRBV20-1 with TRBJ1-5; the match to TRBD1 covers 7 bases. There are 15 residues in the CDR3. Germline V CDR1 and CDR2: DFQATT, SNEGSKA (reference sequence). The trim removed 6 bases at V and 0 bases at J, leaving 8 bases unmatched. The CDR3 sequence: CSAPSGTDSNQPQHL. The CDR3 DNA follows: TGCAGTGCCCCCTCCGGGACAGATAGCAATCAGCCCCAGCATTTA.

Concerning this clonotype itself: One junction end disagrees with the germline gene, perhaps due to a read error. The V call is TRBV29-1, the J call TRBJ2-7; TRBD1 might be the D (5 bases). This CDR3 is built from 13 residues. The germline V gene encodes CDR1 SQVTM and CDR2 ANQGSEA. In nucleotides, the CDR3 is TGCAGCGTTGAAGGGCAGGGTACCTACAAGCAGTACTTC. It codes for CSVEGQGTYKQYF.

Note on this clonotype: A much larger clone sits a single nucleotide away, making a read error possible. This chain connects TRBV5-6 to TRBJ1-1; 10 bases align to TRBD1. From germline, CDR1 is SGHDT and CDR2 YYEEEE. The CDR3 length is 13 residues. The CDR3 nucleotides read TGTGCCAGCCGGGACAGGGGTAACAATGAAGCTTTCTTT. This sequence encodes CASRDRGNNEAFF. Drawing the rest from reference TRBV5-6 and TRBJ1-1, the complete variable domain is DAGVTQSPTHLIKTRGQQVTLRCSPKSGHDTVSWYQQALGQGPQFIFQYYEEEERQRGNFPDRFSGHQFPNYSSELNVNALLLGDSALYLCASRDRGNNEAFFGQGTRLTVV.

Remarks on this clonotype: The CDR3 ends on some other residue instead of the conserved phenylalanine or tryptophan, so this is likely a read error. This CDR3 is CASSSQTRAYEQYL. The CDR3 nucleotides are TGTGCCAGCAGTTCGCAGACAAGGGCCTACGAGCAGTACTTA. V is TRBV12-3 or TRBV12-4 and J is TRBJ2-7; D remains unclear. Trimming stripped 4 bases from V and 2 bases from J, with 12 bases between. The CDR3 runs to 14 residues.

The rearrangement joins TRBV13 to TRBJ2-2; D may match TRBD1 or TRBD2 (5 bases each). The ends were cut back, 5 bases at V and 10 bases at J, with 26 bases in the middle. This CDR3 spans 17 amino acids. Germline V gene data show CDR1 as PRHDT and CDR2 as FYEKMQ (reference sequence). This CDR3 reads CASSPPTGTANTEELFF. The CDR3, as DNA: TGTGCCAGCAGCCCTCCTACCGGGACCGCGAACACGGAGGAGCTGTTTTTT.

As for this clonotype: The germline gene is not matched at one end of the junction; a read error may be the cause. The rearrangement links TRBV10-3 to TRBJ2-7, with D unclear. The CDR3 runs 14 residues. Germline V gives CDR1 ENHRY, CDR2 SYGVKD. The CDR3 reads CTISESTQAYEQYF. CDR3 bases: TGTACCATCAGTGAGTCGACCCAAGCTTACGAACAGTACTTC.

This chain uses TRBV29-1 with TRBJ2-1, with TRBD1 as a possible D gene (5 bases). This CDR3 is built from 12 residues. Germline CDR1 is SQVTM and CDR2 is ANQGSEA. This chain's CDR3 is CSGEWGDDEQFF. CDR3 DNA: TGCAGTGGTGAGTGGGGCGACGATGAGCAGTTCTTC.

Concerning this clonotype itself: Compared with germline, one end of the junction differs, possibly owing to a read error. The chain uses TRBV29-1 and TRBJ2-1, with TRBD1 matching over 7 bases. Looked up from germline, CDR1 is SQVTM and CDR2 is ANQGSEA. The CDR3 covers 14 residues. Here the CDR3 reads CIVATGQIYNEQLF. The CDR3 nucleotides are TGCATCGTTGCCACGGGACAGATCTACAATGAGCAGTTATTC.

As for this clonotype: A read error is possible here, since a much larger clone lies one base away. V usage is TRBV20-1 and J usage is TRBJ2-3; D perhaps matches TRBD1 (5 bases). The germline V and J ends were trimmed by 4 bases and 2 bases, with 13 bases remaining between them. Germline CDR1 reads DFQATT; CDR2 reads SNEGSKA (reference sequence). This CDR3 region has 14 residues. CDR3 coding DNA: TGCAGTGCTACGGACATTCAAGCCACAGATACGCAGTATTTT. Translation: CSATDIQATDTQYF.

About this clonotype: In this CDR3 the conserved last residue, phenylalanine or tryptophan, is missing, so a read error is likely. V is TRBV7-8 and J is TRBJ2-5, with D tentatively TRBD1 (6 bases). The CDR3 spans 13 residues. Germline values: CDR1 SGHVS, CDR2 FQNEAQ. Trimming cost V 5 bases and J 2 bases, with 9 bases left between them. This CDR3 reads CASSRDIQETQYL. The CDR3 DNA reads as TGTGCCAGCAGCCGGGACATACAAGAGACCCAGTACCTC.

This clonotype appeared many times. This chain's CDR3 is CASRTTGQGRAKNIQYF. As DNA, the CDR3 is TGTGCCAGCAGGACAACCGGACAGGGAAGGGCCAAAAACATTCAGTACTTC. V gene TRBV12-3 or TRBV12-4 combines with J gene TRBJ2-4; 8 nucleotides match TRBD1. This CDR3 region has 17 residues. V trimming: 6 bases; J trimming: 1 base; junction bases outside the gene matches: 11.

The table lists this clonotype with a count of one. Compared with germline, one end of the junction differs, possibly owing to a read error. The V gene is TRBV4-1, the J gene TRBJ2-2; tentative D call: TRBD2 (5 bases). The length of the CDR3 is 18 residues. Germline V CDR1 and CDR2: MGHRA, YSYEKL. CDR3 in amino acids: CASSQGVAGLHNTEELFF. DNA of the CDR3: TGCGCCAGCAGCCAAGGAGTGGCGGGCTTACACAACACCGAGGAGCTATTTTTT.

Comment on this clonotype: This may be a read error: a much more frequent sequence differs by one nucleotide. The V call is TRBV5-6, the J call TRBJ1-4; no clear D. Germline V lookup: CDR1 SGHDT, CDR2 YYEEEE. CDR3 length: 12 residues. Deletions cut 2 bases from V and 6 bases from J, with 5 bases between. CDR3: CASSLGDEKLFF. In DNA, the CDR3 is TGTGCCAGCAGCTTAGGAGATGAAAAACTGTTTTTT. Complete variable domain (other parts from reference TRBV5-6 and TRBJ1-4): DAGVTQSPTHLIKTRGQQVTLRCSPKSGHDTVSWYQQALGQGPQFIFQYYEEEERQRGNFPDRFSGHQFPNYSSELNVNALLLGDSALYLCASSLGDEKLFFGSGTQLSVL.

This clonotype was detected only a few times. One end of the junction fails to match germline, which may point to a read error. The rearrangement links TRBV18 to TRBJ1-2; D is perhaps TRBD1 (6 bases). This CDR3 has 15 residues. Germline assignment: CDR1 KGHSH and CDR2 LQKENI. The CDR3 region has the DNA TGTGCCAGCTCACCACCGACCAGGGAGGGACATGGCTACATCTTC. It codes for CASSPPTREGHGYIF.

Details on this clonotype: This may stem from a read error, because a much larger clone lies one nucleotide away. The chain recombines TRBV6-2 or TRBV6-3 with TRBJ2-2, with no clear D. The V gene lost 8 bases and the J gene lost 5 bases, with 18 bases spanning the gap. The CDR3 runs to 15 residues. Germline V gene sequence: CDR1 MNHEY, CDR2 SVGEGT. This CDR3 reads CASVDKALSTGELFF. CDR3 nucleotide sequence: TGTGCCAGCGTTGACAAGGCCCTCTCGACCGGGGAGCTGTTTTTT.

This clonotype occurred once. A much larger clone sits a single nucleotide away, making a read error possible. J is TRBJ2-5 and V is TRBV5-6, with 8 bases matching TRBD1. Looked up from germline, CDR1 is SGHDT and CDR2 is YYEEEE. The CDR3 has 14 residues. This chain's CDR3 is CASSFGQGQEAQYF. The DNA of the CDR3 is TGTGCCAGCAGCTTCGGACAGGGTCAAGAGGCCCAGTACTTC.

The rearrangement links TRBV6-2 or TRBV6-3 to TRBJ2-2, with 8 positions matching TRBD2. This CDR3 has 16 amino acids. Germline-derived CDR1 and CDR2 are MNHEY and SVGEGT. V dropped 10 bases and J dropped 0; count of bases not matched to a gene: 10. The CDR3 DNA is TGTGCCAACTTCCAGGCGGGAGGCCCGAACACCGGGGAGCTGTTTTTT. It specifies CANFQAGGPNTGELFF.